This T cell receptor beta chain was retrieved from a study of technical replicates of blood from several donors. Germline V CDR1 and CDR2: SGHVS, FNYEAQ. J was trimmed by 3 bases and V by 4 bases; bases with no gene match: 9. The CDR3 contains 15 residues. Sequencing used immunoSEQ multiplex PCR; TCRdb keeps in-frame clones, though not all of them. The table records about 89,000 clones, just under 95% of them present only once. The clonotype originates from a human donor in good health. V and J are TRBV7-6 and TRBJ2-7, with 7 nucleotides matching TRBD1. The sample comprised T cells isolated from PBMCs. CDR3 amino acids: CASSSGDRARYEQYF. For the CDR3, the DNA is TGTGCCAGCAGCTCCGGTGACAGGGCTCGCTACGAGCAGTACTTC.